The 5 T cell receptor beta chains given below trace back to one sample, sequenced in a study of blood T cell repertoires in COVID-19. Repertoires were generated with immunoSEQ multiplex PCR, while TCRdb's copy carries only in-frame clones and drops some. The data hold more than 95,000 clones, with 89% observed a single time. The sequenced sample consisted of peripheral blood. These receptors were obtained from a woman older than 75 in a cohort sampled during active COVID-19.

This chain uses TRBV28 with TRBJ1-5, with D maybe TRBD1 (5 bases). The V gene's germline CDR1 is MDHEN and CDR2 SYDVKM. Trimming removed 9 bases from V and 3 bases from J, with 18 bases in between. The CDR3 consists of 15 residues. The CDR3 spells CASLRAGHLNQPQHF. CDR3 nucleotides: TGTGCCAGTCTGAGAGCCGGACACCTCAATCAGCCCCAGCATTTT.

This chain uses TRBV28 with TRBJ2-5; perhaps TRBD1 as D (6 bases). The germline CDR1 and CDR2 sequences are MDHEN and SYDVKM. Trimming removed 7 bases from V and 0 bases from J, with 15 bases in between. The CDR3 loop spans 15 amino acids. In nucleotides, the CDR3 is TGTGCCAGCACCAATAGTGCAGGGGACCAAGAGACCCAGTACTTC. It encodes CASTNSAGDQETQYF.

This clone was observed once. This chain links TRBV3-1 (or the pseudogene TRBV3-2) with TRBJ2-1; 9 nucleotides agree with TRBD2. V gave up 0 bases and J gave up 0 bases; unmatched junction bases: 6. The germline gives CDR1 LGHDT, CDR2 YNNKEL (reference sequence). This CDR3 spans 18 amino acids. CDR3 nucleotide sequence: TGTGCCAGCAGCCAAGATGAGGGCGGGGGGGGCTCCTACAATGAGCAGTTCTTC. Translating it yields CASSQDEGGGGSYNEQFF.

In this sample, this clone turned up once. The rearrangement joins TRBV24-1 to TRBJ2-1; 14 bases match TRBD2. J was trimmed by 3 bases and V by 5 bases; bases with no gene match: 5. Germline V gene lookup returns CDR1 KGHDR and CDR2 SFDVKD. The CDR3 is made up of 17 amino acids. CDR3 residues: CATSVTGTSGGYNEQFF. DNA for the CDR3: TGTGCCACCAGTGTCACCGGGACTAGCGGGGGCTACAATGAGCAGTTCTTC.

The CDR3 nucleotides read TGTGCCAGCAGCCCCCCCTTCGGACTGACGAGGGGCTACACCTTC. Protein: CASSPPFGLTRGYTF. The gene calls are TRBV3-1 (or the pseudogene TRBV3-2) and TRBJ1-2; D not certain. CDR3 length equals 15 residues. Germline V gene data show CDR1 as LGHDT and CDR2 as YNNKEL (reference sequence). Trimming took off 4 bases at V and 8 bases at J, with 20 bases between the two ends.